The text below deals with one TCR beta chain. Only in-frame clones appear in the TCRdb table, and some are missing; sequencing was by immunoSEQ multiplex PCR. The data hold under 150,000 clones, with 80% observed a single time. The CDR3 is made up of 13 amino acids. Trimming removed 4 bases from V and 4 bases from J; junction bases left unmatched: 2. Germline V gives CDR1 SQVTM, CDR2 ANQGSEA. The data were taken from a study of cytotoxic CD8 clonotypes in ibrutinib-treated CLL. This receptor was taken from a human donor with chronic lymphocytic leukemia. The source material was PBMCs, sampled after 36 months of ibrutinib treatment. The chain is built from TRBV29-1 and TRBJ2-5; 11 bases line up with TRBD1. CDR3 DNA: TGCAGCGTTGTGGGGACAGGGGGAGAGACCCAGTACTTC. Encoded protein: CSVVGTGGETQYF. The whole variable domain, filled in from reference TRBV29-1 and TRBJ2-5, reads SAVISQKPSRDICQRGTSLTIQCQVDSQVTMMFWYRQQPGQSLTLIATANQGSEATYESGFVIDKFPISRPNLTFSTLTVSNMSPEDSSIYLCSVVGTGGETQYFGPGTRLLVL.